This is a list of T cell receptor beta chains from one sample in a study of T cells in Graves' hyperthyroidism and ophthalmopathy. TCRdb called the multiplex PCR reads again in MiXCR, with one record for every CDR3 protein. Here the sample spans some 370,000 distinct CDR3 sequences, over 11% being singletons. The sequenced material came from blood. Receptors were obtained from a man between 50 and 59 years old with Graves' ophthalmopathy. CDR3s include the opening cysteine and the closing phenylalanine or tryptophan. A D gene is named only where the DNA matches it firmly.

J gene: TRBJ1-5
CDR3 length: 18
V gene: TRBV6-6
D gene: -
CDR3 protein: CASSYAPGPPYSNQPQHF

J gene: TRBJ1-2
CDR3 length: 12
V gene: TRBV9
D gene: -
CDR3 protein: CASSVVSGGYTF

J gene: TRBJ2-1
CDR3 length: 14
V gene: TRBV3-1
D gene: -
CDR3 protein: CASSQEVAWNEQFF

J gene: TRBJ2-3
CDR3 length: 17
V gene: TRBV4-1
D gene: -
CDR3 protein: CASSQDRSRSSTDTQYF

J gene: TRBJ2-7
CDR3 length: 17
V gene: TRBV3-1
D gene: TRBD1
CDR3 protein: CASSQSLTGGPLSRQYF

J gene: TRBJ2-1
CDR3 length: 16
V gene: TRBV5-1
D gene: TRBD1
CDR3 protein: CASSFGGQGPYNEQFF

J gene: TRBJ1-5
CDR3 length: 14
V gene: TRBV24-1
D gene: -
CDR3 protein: CATSELGVNQPQHF

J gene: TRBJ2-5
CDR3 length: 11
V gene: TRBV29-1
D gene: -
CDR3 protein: CSVNGGETQYF

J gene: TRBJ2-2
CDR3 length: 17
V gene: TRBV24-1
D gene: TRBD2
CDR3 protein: CATSDPLLAGVTGELFF

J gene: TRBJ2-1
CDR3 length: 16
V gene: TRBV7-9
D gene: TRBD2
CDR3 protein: CASSEAGGVAYNEQFF

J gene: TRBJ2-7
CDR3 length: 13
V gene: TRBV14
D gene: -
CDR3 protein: CASSPKREREQYF

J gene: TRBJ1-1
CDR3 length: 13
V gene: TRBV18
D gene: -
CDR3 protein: CASSPLERTEAFF

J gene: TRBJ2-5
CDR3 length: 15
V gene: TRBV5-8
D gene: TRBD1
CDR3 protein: CASSVGRGRLETQYF

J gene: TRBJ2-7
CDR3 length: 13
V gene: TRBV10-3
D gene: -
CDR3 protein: CAISESGGYEQYF

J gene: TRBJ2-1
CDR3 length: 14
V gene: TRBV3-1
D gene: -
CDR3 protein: CASSQVGSGNEQFF

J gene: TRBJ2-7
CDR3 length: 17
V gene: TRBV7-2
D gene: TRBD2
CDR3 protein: CASSRGLAGGFGHEQYF

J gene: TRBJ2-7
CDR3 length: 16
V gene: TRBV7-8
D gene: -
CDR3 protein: CASSLGPTGIVYEQYF

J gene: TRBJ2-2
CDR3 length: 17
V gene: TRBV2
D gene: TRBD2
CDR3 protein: CASSQLAGGPWTGELFF

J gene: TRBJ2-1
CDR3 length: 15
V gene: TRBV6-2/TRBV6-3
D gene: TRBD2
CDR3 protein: CACTEQAGVPIEQFF

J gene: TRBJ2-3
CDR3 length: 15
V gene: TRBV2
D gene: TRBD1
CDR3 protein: CASSEGQGAADTQYF

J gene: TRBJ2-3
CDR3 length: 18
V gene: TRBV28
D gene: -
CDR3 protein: CASSLFKGTGRHTDTQYF

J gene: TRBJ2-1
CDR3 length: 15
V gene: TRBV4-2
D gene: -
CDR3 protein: CASSQEETRLNEQFF

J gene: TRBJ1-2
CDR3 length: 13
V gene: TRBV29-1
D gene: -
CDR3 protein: CSVEGGTLDGYTF

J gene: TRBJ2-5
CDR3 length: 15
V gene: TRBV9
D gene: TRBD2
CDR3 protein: CASSPTGLAGETQYF

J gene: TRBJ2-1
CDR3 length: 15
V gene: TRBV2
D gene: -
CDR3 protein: CASRGFKRKLNEQFF

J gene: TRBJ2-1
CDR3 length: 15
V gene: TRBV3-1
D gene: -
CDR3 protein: CASSQEDSSYNEQFF

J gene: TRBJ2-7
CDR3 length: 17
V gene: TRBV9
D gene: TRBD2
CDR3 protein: CASSPGLAGRGSYEQYF

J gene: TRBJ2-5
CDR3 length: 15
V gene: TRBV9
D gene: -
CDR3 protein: CASSADVGGQETQYF

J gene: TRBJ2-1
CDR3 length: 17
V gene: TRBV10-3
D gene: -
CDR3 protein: CAISESTSRDGDNEQFF

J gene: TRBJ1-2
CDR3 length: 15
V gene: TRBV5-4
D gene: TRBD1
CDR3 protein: CASSLEGAQSYGYTF

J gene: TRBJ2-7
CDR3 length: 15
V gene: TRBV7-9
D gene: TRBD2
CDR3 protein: CASSLREAGSYEQYF

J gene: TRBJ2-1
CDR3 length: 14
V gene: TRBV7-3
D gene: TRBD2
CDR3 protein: CASSLTGTSDEQFF

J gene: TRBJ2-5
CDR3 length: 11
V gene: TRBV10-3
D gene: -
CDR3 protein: CAISAKETQYF

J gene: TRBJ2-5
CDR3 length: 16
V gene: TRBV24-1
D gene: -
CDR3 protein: CATSDFLGSFGETQYF

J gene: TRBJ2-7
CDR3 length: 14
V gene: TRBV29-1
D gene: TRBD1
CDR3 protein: CSASDRGSSYEQYF

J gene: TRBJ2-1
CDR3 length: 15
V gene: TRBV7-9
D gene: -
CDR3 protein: CASSSPNRLVDEQFF

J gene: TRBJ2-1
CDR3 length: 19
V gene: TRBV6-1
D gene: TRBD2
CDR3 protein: CASNIVPPRAGNSYNEQFF

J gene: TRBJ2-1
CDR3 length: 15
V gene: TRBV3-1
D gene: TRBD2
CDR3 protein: CASRRGAGGGNEQFF

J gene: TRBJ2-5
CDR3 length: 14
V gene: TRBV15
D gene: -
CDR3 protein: CATSSGHNQETQYF

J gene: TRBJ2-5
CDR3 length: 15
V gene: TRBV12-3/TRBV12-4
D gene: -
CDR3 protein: CASSLALASWETQYF

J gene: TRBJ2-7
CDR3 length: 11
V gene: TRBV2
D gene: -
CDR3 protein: CASTTWDEQYF

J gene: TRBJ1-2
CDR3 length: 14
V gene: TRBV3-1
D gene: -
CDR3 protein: CASSGRQVTEGYTF

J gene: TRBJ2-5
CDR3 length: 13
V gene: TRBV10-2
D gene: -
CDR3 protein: CASSESKGETQYF

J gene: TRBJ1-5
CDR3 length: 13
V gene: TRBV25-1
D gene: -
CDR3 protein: CASGSGSNQPQHF

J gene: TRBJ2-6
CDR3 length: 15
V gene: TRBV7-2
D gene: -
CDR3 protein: CASSNGGTGANVLTF

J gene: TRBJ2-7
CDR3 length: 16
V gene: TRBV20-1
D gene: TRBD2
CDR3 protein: CSASPGLAGPSYEQYF

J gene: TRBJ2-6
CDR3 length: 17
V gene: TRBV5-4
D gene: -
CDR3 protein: CASSTLRQSSGANVLTF

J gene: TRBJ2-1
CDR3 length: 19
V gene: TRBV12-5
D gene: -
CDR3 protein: CASGLVRDLRRGSYNEQFF

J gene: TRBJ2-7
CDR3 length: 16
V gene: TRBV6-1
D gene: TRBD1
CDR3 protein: CASSFQPPGQGGEQYF

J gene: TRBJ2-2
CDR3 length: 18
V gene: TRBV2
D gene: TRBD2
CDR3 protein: CASSQSVLAGVGAGELFF

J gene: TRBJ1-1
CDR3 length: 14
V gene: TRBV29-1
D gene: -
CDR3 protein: CSVEYRGDGTEAFF

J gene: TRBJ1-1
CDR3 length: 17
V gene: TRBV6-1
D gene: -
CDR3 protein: CASTEGRGGPLNTEAFF

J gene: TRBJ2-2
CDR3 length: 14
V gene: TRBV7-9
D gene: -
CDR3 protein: CASSLDTDTGELFF

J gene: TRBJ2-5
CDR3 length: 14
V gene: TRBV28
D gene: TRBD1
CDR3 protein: CASSRGQVQETQYF

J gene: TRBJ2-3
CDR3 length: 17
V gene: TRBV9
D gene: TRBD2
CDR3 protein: CASSVVPASGSLDTQYF

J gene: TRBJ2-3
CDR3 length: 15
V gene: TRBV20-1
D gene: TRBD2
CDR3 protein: CSASSWLAGADTQYF

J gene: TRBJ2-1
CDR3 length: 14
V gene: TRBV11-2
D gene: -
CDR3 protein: CASSLENSYNEQFF